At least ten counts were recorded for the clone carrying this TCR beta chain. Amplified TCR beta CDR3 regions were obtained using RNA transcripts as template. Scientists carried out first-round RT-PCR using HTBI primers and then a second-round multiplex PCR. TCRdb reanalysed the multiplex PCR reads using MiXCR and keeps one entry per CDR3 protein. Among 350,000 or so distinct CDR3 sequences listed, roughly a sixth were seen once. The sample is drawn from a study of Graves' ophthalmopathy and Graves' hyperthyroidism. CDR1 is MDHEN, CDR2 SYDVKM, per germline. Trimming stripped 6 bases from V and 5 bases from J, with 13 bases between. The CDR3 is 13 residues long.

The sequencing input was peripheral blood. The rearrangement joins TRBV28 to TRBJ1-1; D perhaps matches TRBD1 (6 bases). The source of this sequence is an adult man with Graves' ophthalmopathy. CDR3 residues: CASSPGTPTEAFF. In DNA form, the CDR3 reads TGTGCCAGCAGCCCAGGGACACCGACTGAAGCTTTCTTT.